This passage covers 5 T cell receptor beta chains from one sample sequenced in a study of blood T cell repertoires in COVID-19. Assay: immunoSEQ multiplex PCR; the TCRdb copy retains only in-frame clones and omits some. In the table there are approximately 250,000 clones, approximately 90% of which are singletons. The sequencing input was PBMCs or T cells enriched from blood (not recorded which). The receptors here all came from a woman in her twenties or thirties who had recovered from COVID-19.

V and J are TRBV4-3 and TRBJ1-4; 9 bases are a match to TRBD1. CDR1 is LGHNA, CDR2 YSLEER, per germline. The CDR3 totals 16 residues. V lost 0 bases and J lost 8; bases outside the gene matches: 7. CDR3 loop: CASSQDSDRGREKLFF. In nucleotides, the CDR3 is TGCGCCAGCAGCCAAGATTCAGACAGGGGGAGGGAAAAACTGTTTTTT.

The genes are TRBV28 and TRBJ1-5, with D perhaps matching TRBD1 (6 bases). Germline V gene lookup returns CDR1 MDHEN and CDR2 SYDVKM. The V and J ends lost 5 bases and 3 bases respectively, with 17 bases between them. This CDR3 has 16 amino acids. The CDR3 loop reads CASSDGGGANNQPQHF. The CDR3 bases are TGTGCCAGCAGTGACGGTGGGGGGGCCAACAATCAGCCCCAGCATTTT.

This clone was counted once. The CDR3 region has the DNA TGTGCCTGGAGTCGTTTGGGACTAACTGACAATGAGCAGTTCTTC. This translates into CAWSRLGLTDNEQFF. This chain uses TRBV30 with TRBJ2-1, with TRBD2 matching 7 bases. The germline V gene has CDR1 GTSNPN and CDR2 SVGIG (reference sequence). The CDR3 totals 15 residues. J lost 5 bases, V lost 2 bases, and 9 bases had no gene match.

The chain combines TRBV18 with TRBJ1-1, with TRBD1 matching 9 bases. The J segment lost 3 bases and the V segment lost 5 bases, leaving 7 bases of the junction unmatched. The CDR3 has 15 amino acids. From germline, CDR1 is KGHSH and CDR2 LQKENI. CDR3 sequence (DNA): TGTGCCAGCTCAGGGGACAGGGAGAAGGACACTGAAGCTTTCTTT. Protein product: CASSGDREKDTEAFF.

This rearrangement joins TRBV6-6 to TRBJ1-4; D is unresolved. This CDR3 contains 15 residues. Germline V lookup: CDR1 MNHNY, CDR2 SVGAGI (reference sequence). Between the trimmed V and J ends, which lost 6 bases and 5 bases, there was a span of 16 bases. Written as DNA, the CDR3 is TGTGCCAGCAGCCCCCGCCAGGCGTCGAATGAAAAACTGTTTTTT. Its translation is CASSPRQASNEKLFF.